Below are 14 T cell receptor beta chains sequenced from a single sample in a study of blood T cell repertoires in COVID-19. The repertoire was sequenced with immunoSEQ multiplex PCR; TCRdb's copy has only in-frame clones and lacks some. The profile covers 120,000 to 150,000 clones, with around nine tenths appearing a single time and 1.5% to 2% taken by the ten largest. The material sequenced was peripheral blood. These receptors were taken from a human donor in a cohort sampled during active COVID-19.

This sequence joins TRBV10-3 and TRBJ2-3; TRBD1 aligns across 10 bases. Losses at the gene ends were 0 bases for V and 1 base for J; bases not matched to a gene: 1. Per the germline V gene, CDR1 is ENHRY and CDR2 is SYGVKD. This CDR3 region has 16 residues. Here the CDR3 reads CAISESGTGGTDTQYF. CDR3 DNA: TGTGCCATCAGTGAGTCCGGGACAGGGGGCACAGATACGCAGTATTTT.

V gene TRBV6-5 combines with J gene TRBJ2-3; D possibly corresponds to TRBD2 (5 bases). Germline CDR1 reads MNHEY; CDR2 reads SVGAGI. CDR3 length: 15 residues. The germline V and J ends were trimmed by 6 bases and 6 bases, with 19 bases remaining between them. The CDR3 region is CASSGRLFGEDTQYF. CDR3 nucleotides: TGTGCCAGCAGCGGAAGGTTGTTTGGGGAGGATACGCAGTATTTT.

The chain uses TRBV29-1 and TRBJ1-2; unclear D gene. The CDR3 contains 13 residues. Trimming shortened V by 3 bases and J by 2 bases, and 10 bases separated the two germline ends. Germline lookup yields CDR1 SQVTM and CDR2 ANQGSEA. CDR3 coding DNA: TGCAGCGTTGAGAGGGAGGGAAACTATGGCTACACCTTC. Protein sequence: CSVEREGNYGYTF.

The chain links TRBV9 to TRBJ2-7; tentatively, D is TRBD2 (6 bases). Trimming took 4 bases from V and 2 from J, leaving 13 bases between them. The CDR3 covers 14 residues. The germline V gene has CDR1 SGDLS and CDR2 YYNGEE. The CDR3 coding sequence is TGTGCCAGCAGCCCCTGGGAGGACGCCTACGAGCAGTACTTC. Encoded protein: CASSPWEDAYEQYF.

The genes are TRBV6-5 and TRBJ1-2, with 7 bases identical to TRBD1. This CDR3 region has 13 residues. Germline V gene sequence: CDR1 MNHEY, CDR2 SVGAGI. The V gene end was trimmed by 6 bases and the J gene end by 2 bases; junction bases not matched to a gene: 3. CDR3 residues: CASSRGQNYGYTF. The CDR3 nucleotides are TGTGCCAGCAGCCGGGGACAGAACTATGGCTACACCTTC.

This clone was recorded once. The chain uses TRBV10-1 and TRBJ2-7; 9 positions agree with TRBD1. This CDR3 contains 14 residues. Germline V gene data show CDR1 as WNHNN and CDR2 as SYGVQD (reference sequence). Losses at the gene ends were 8 bases for V and 2 bases for J; bases not matched to a gene: 7. Written as DNA, the CDR3 is TGCGCCAGCCACCGGGACAGGGTGCCCTACGAGCAGTACTTC. Its translation: CASHRDRVPYEQYF.

The V gene is TRBV5-4, the J gene TRBJ1-2; no definite D call. Germline-derived CDR1 and CDR2 are SGHNT and YYREEE (reference sequence). V gave up 5 bases and J gave up 0 bases, with 11 bases separating them. The CDR3 sequence is 14 residues long. The CDR3 DNA is TGTGCCAGCAGTCGGGAGGTAGCTAACTATGGCTACACCTTC. Amino acid sequence: CASSREVANYGYTF.

This chain links TRBV29-1 with TRBJ1-4; D may be TRBD1 (6 bases). CDR3 length: 12 amino acids. V dropped 4 bases and J dropped 5 bases, with 8 bases sitting between them. The germline CDR1 and CDR2 sequences are SQVTM and ANQGSEA. CDR3 amino acids: CSVADSNEKLFF. For the CDR3, the DNA is TGCAGCGTTGCGGACAGCAATGAAAAACTGTTTTTT. The complete variable domain, with remaining parts taken from reference TRBV29-1 and TRBJ1-4, reads SAVISQKPSRDICQRGTSLTIQCQVDSQVTMMFWYRQQPGQSLTLIATANQGSEATYESGFVIDKFPISRPNLTFSTLTVSNMSPEDSSIYLCSVADSNEKLFFGSGTQLSVL.

This chain links TRBV3-1 (or the pseudogene TRBV3-2) with TRBJ2-3, with D uncertain. The V gene's germline CDR1 is LGHDT and CDR2 YNNKEL (reference sequence). This CDR3 comprises 14 residues. V gave up 1 base and J gave up 2 bases, with 7 bases separating them. Here the CDR3 reads CASSQGLTTDTQYF. DNA for the CDR3: TGTGCCAGCAGCCAAGGGCTTACCACAGATACGCAGTATTTT.

The chain recombines TRBV11-2 with TRBJ1-2; no definite D call. The CDR3 covers 13 residues. The V gene lost 5 bases and the J gene lost 3 bases, with 10 bases spanning the gap. In germline, CDR1 is SGHAT, CDR2 FQNNGV. The CDR3 sequence is CASSRYGDYGYTF. The CDR3 DNA reads as TGTGCCAGCAGCCGATACGGAGACTATGGCTACACCTTC.

CDR3 DNA sequence: TGTGCCAGCAGCTTAGATAACAGGGAGGGGGAGCTGTTTTTT. Protein product: CASSLDNREGELFF. This sequence joins TRBV11-3 and TRBJ2-2, with a weak D call TRBD1 (6 bases). This CDR3 is built from 14 residues. Trimming pared 0 bases from V and 8 bases from J, leaving 10 bases between. Germline CDR1 SGHNT, CDR2 YENEEA.

V is TRBV4-1 and J is TRBJ2-2; the D gene is possibly TRBD1 (6 bases). This CDR3 is built from 17 residues. The V gene's germline CDR1 is MGHRA and CDR2 YSYEKL. V lost 3 bases and J 1 base, leaving 15 bases between the germline ends. CDR3 region: CASSHPGHSRNTGELFF. The CDR3 DNA follows: TGCGCCAGCAGCCACCCGGGACACTCGAGGAACACCGGGGAGCTGTTTTTT.

The chain uses TRBV7-3 and TRBJ2-7; 7 bases map to TRBD1. Germline CDR1 and CDR2: SGHTA and FQGTGA. Unmatched junction bases numbered 4, after V lost 5 bases and J lost 0 bases. The CDR3 has 14 amino acids. The CDR3 DNA is TGTGCCAGCAGCGTCGACAGGGCCTCCTACGAGCAGTACTTC. This encodes CASSVDRASYEQYF.

The chain couples TRBV9 to TRBJ1-1; D might be TRBD1 (5 bases). The CDR3 covers 16 residues. Germline V lookup: CDR1 SGDLS, CDR2 YYNGEE. Trimming took off 0 bases at V and 4 bases at J, with 16 bases between the two ends. The CDR3 protein is CASSVAPGRGSTEAFF. The CDR3 bases are TGTGCCAGCAGCGTAGCTCCAGGGAGGGGATCCACTGAAGCTTTCTTT.